This TCR beta chain was identified during a study of blood T cells in healthy people across ages. Overall study findings and caveats: In long-lived donors, naive CD4+ cell counts and diversity exceeded those of aged donors.

The CDR3 totals 16 residues. J gave up 3 bases and V 1 base, and 3 bases lay outside the gene matches. The authors drew about 10 milliliters of peripheral blood from each donor. Together with a sample-barcoded 5' primer, a J-beta primer mix was included in a second PCR lasting about 6 to 11 cycles. Tagging of each cDNA molecule was performed by a template-switch adaptor with 12 random nucleotides. TCRdb fed the 5' RACE reads into MiXCR, producing one record per CDR3 protein. The data hold about 1.4 million distinct CDR3 sequences, with around 59% observed a single time. On this clonotype itself: Antigen specificity is unknown.

The chain carries TRBV12-3 or TRBV12-4 and TRBJ1-5; the match to TRBD1 covers 10 bases. The sequence was obtained from a man between 18 and 29 years old in good health. Sequenced: blood. The CDR3 loop reads CASSLEGQGPNQPQHF. In DNA form, the CDR3 reads TGTGCCAGCAGTTTAGAGGGACAGGGGCCCAATCAGCCCCAGCATTTT.